This T cell receptor (beta chain) was retrieved from a study of blood T cell repertoires in COVID-19. CDR3 length equals 13 residues. The V gene lost 6 bases and the J gene lost 4 bases, with 9 bases spanning the gap. Germline V lookup: CDR1 SNHLY, CDR2 FYNNEI. The protocol was immunoSEQ multiplex PCR, while the TCRdb copy is restricted to in-frame clones and leaves out a portion. The data show fewer than 250,000 clones, under 80% seen once. The chain carries TRBV2 and TRBJ2-2, with a possible D match to TRBD2 (5 bases). Sequencing was carried out using PBMCs or T cells enriched from blood (not recorded which). The sequence derives from a woman aged 50 to 65 with acute COVID-19. Written as DNA, the CDR3 is TGTGCCAGCAGGACGCGGGCCACCGGGGAGCTGTTTTTT. The encoded protein is CASRTRATGELFF.